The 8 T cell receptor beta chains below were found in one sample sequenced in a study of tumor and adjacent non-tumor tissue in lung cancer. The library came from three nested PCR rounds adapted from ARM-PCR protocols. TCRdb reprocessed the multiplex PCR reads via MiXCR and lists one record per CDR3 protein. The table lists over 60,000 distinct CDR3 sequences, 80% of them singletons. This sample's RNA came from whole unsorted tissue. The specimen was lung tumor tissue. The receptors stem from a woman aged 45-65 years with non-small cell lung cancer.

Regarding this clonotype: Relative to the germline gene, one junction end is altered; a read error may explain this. CDR3 protein: CAISYNHEQYF. Written as DNA, the CDR3 is TGTGCCATCAGTTACAACCACGAGCAGTATTTC. This chain uses TRBV6-2 or TRBV6-3 with TRBJ2-7; no clear D. The CDR3 runs to 11 residues. Germline CDR1 and CDR2: MNHEY and SVGEGT.

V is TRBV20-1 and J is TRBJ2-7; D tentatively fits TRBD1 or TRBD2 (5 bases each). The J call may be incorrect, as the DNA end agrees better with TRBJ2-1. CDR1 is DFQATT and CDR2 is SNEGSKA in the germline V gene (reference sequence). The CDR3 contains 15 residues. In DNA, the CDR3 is TGCAGTGCTAGAGGTCTCCGGGACGCCTCTCCCAAGCAGTTCTTC. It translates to CSARGLRDASPKQFF.

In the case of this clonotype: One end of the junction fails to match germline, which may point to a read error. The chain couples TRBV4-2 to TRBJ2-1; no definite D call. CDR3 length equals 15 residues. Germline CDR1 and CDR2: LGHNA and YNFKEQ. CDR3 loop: CARSQERNTGNEQFF. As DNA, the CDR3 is TGTGCCAGGAGCCAAGAAAGGAATACGGGTAATGAGCAGTTCTTC.

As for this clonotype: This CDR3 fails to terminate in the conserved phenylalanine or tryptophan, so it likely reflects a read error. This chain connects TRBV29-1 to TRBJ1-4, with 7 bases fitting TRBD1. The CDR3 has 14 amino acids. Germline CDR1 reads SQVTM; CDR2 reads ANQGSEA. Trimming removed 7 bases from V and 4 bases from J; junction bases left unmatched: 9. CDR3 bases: TGCAGCGCAAACTCCCGGGACAGTAATGAAAAACTGTTTTTA. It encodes CSANSRDSNEKLFL.

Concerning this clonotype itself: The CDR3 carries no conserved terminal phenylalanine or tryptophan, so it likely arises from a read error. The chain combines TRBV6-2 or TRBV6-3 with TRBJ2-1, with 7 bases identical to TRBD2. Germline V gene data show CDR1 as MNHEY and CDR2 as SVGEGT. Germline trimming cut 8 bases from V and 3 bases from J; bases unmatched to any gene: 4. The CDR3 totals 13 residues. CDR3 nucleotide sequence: TGTGCCAGCGCGAGCGGGAACTACAATGAGCAGTTCTTG. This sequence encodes CASASGNYNEQFL.

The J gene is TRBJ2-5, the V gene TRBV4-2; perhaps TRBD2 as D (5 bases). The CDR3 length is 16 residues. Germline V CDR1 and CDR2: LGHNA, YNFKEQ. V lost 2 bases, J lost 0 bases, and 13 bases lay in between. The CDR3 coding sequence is TGTGCCAGCAGCCAATTATTTGCCGGGAACCAAGAGACCCAGTACTTC. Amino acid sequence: CASSQLFAGNQETQYF.

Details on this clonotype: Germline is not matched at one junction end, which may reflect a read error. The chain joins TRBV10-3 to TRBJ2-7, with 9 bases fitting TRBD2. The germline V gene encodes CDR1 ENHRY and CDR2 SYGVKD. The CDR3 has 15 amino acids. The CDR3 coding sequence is TGTGCCATCAACCGATTAGCGGGAGCGGTCTACGAGAAGTACTTC. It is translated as CAINRLAGAVYEKYF.

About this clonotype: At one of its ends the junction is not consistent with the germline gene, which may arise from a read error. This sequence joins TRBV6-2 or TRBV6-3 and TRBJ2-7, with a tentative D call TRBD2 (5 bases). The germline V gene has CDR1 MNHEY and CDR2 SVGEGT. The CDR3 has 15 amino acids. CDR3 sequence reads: CASGTIGSNRGELYF. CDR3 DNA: TGTGCCAGCGGAACCATTGGGTCCAATCGTGGGGAGCTGTACTTC.